This TCR beta chain was retrieved from a study of radiation and T cells in renal cell carcinoma. Points from the study as a whole: Top 100 clonotypes averaged about 50% in irradiated versus 43% in nephrectomy-only tumors.

This clone counts as medium-sized (0.01 to 0.1%). Its antigen is not identified. Per the germline V gene, CDR1 is SGHKS and CDR2 is YYEKEE (reference sequence). The CDR3 runs to 13 residues. V shed 9 bases and J shed 6 bases, with 18 bases lying between them. Only in-frame clones appear in the TCRdb table, and some are missing; sequencing was by immunoSEQ multiplex PCR. The sample contains 15,000 or so clones, under 70% of which appear only once. Stated treatment: treatment-naive control, cytoreductive nephrectomy. Here the sequenced sample was tumor tissue, taken from a patient whose treatment was nephrectomy without radiotherapy. The receptor comes from a man aged 40-50 years with renal cell carcinoma. V and J are TRBV5-5 and TRBJ1-1; D gene unclear. As DNA, the CDR3 is TGTGCCACCCAAACGACTGAAGCATCTGAAGCTTTCTTT. The encoded protein is CATQTTEASEAFF. The full variable domain, its missing parts supplied by reference TRBV5-5 and TRBJ1-1, is DAGVTQSPTHLIKTRGQQVTLRCSPISGHKSVSWYQQVLGQGPQFIFQYYEKEERGRGNFPDRFSARQFPNYSSELNVNALLLGDSALYLCATQTTEASEAFFGQGTRLTVV.